The sequence of this TCR beta chain was determined in a study of blood T cell repertoires in COVID-19. Participants were aged about 18 to 100 years, lived in 24 US areas, and enrolled virtually. Authors' processing steps: Amplifying reference gene primers gave estimates of nucleated cell counts. Profiling relied on immunoSEQ multiplex PCR, and the TCRdb table lists in-frame clones only, not all of them. That table supplies the V and J calls and clone size; D and trimming were determined from the DNA. The profile covers around 250,000 clones, with 90% to 95% appearing a single time and 0.95% to 1.5% taken by the ten largest. The germline gives CDR1 SGHNT, CDR2 YENEEA. The V end lost 5 bases, the J end lost 3 bases, and 4 bases lay between the germline ends. This CDR3 spans 12 amino acids. This clone occurred once.

V gene TRBV11-3 combines with J gene TRBJ1-4; D gene uncertain. This TCR derives from a human donor in a cohort exposed to, infected with or recovered from COVID-19 (not recorded which). The donor label of this sample is uncertain. What was sequenced was PBMCs or T cells enriched from blood (not recorded which). CDR3 in DNA: TGTGCCAGCAGCACATCTAATGAAAAACTGTTTTTT. Translation gives CASSTSNEKLFF. Full variable domain (outside the CDR3, taken from reference TRBV11-3 and TRBJ1-4): EAGVVQSPRYKIIEKKQPVAFWCNPISGHNTLYWYLQNLGQGPELLIRYENEEAVDDSQLPKDRFSAERLKGVDSTLKIQPAELGDSAVYLCASSTSNEKLFFGSGTQLSVL.